This T cell receptor (beta chain) emerged from a study of blood T cells in healthy people across ages. A second PCR, run for roughly 7 to 12 cycles, used a sample-barcoded 5' primer plus a J-beta primer mix. Each CDR3 protein gets one entry after TCRdb re-called the 5' RACE reads with MiXCR. Among approximately 1,700,000 distinct CDR3 sequences listed, around 42% were seen once. This CDR3 contains 13 residues. The V and J ends lost 8 bases and 7 bases respectively, with 15 bases between them. Germline lookup yields CDR1 SGHTA and CDR2 FQGNSA. The rearrangement joins TRBV7-2 to TRBJ2-1, with D perhaps given as TRBD1 or TRBD2 (5 bases each). This receptor was taken from a human donor in good health. The sequenced material came from blood. The CDR3 loop reads CASHDSGRNEQFF. CDR3 coding DNA: TGTGCCAGCCATGACAGCGGACGGAATGAGCAGTTCTTC.